Only a few counts were recorded for the clone carrying this T cell receptor (beta chain). What it recognizes is unknown. A much larger clone lies one base from this, so it may be a read error. The data belong to a study of regulatory T cells in long-lasting Graves disease. Indicated time point: newly diagnosed GD, antithyroid drugs for less than 3 months. With RNA extracted from PBMCs as input, the TCR library was made. In this cohort, patients came from an endocrinology department located in Xi'an, China. A blood draw put around 9 milliliters of peripheral blood into EDTA tubes. According to the study, TCR beta libraries were built with iRepertoire HTBI primers and CDR3-region Arm-PCR. TCRdb independently ran MiXCR on the multiplex PCR reads; one entry per CDR3 protein. This sample has 300,000 to 400,000 distinct CDR3 sequences, with around 16% found just once. Study-level results: Newly diagnosed disease favored TRBV20-1 and TRBJ2-1 over persistent disease.

CDR3 length: 11 residues. The germline V gene encodes CDR1 DFQATT and CDR2 SNEGSKA (reference sequence). This TCR derives from a female donor with Graves disease. This rearrangement joins TRBV20-1 to TRBJ2-5; a possible D gene is TRBD2 (5 bases). The source material was peripheral blood mononuclear cells (PBMCs), sampled at new diagnosis, from a patient treated with antithyroid drugs. CDR3: CCARPGETQYF. The CDR3, as DNA: TGCTGTGCTAGACCGGGGGAGACCCAGTACTTC.